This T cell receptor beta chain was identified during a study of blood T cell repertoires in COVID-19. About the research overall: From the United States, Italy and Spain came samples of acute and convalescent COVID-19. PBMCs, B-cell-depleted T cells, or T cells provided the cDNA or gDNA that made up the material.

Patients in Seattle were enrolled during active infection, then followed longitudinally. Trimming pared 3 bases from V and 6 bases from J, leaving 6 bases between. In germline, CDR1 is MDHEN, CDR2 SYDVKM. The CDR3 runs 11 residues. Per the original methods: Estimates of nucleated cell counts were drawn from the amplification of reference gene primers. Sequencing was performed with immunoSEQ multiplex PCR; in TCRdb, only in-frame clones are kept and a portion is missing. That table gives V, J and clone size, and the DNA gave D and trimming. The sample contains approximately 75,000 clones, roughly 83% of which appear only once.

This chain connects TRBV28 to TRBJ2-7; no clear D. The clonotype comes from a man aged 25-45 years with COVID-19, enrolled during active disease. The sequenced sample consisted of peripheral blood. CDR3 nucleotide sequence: TGTGCCAGCAGTTTTTTCTCCGAGCAGTACTTC. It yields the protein CASSFFSEQYF. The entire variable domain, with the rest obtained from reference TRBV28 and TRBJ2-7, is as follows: DVKVTQSSRYLVKRTGEKVFLECVQDMDHENMFWYRQDPGLGLRLIYFSYDVKMKEKGDIPEGYSVSREKKERFSLILESASTNQTSMYLCASSFFSEQYFGPGTRLTVT.